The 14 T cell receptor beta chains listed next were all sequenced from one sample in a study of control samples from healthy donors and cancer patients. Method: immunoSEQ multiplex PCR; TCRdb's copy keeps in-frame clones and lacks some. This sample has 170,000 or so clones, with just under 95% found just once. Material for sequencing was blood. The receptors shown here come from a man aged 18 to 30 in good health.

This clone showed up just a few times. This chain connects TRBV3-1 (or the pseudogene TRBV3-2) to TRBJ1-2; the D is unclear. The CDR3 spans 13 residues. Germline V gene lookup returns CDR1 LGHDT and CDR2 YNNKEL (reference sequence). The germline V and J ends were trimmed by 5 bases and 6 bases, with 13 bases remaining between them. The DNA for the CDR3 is TGTGCCAGCAGCTCCCTGAGGGTAAATGGCTACACCTTC. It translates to CASSSLRVNGYTF.

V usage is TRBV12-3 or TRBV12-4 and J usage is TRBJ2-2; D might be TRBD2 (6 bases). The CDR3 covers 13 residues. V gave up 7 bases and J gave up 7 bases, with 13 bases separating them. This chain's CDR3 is CASTRGAVGELFF. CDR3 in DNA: TGTGCCAGCACCCGCGGGGCGGTCGGGGAGCTGTTTTTT.

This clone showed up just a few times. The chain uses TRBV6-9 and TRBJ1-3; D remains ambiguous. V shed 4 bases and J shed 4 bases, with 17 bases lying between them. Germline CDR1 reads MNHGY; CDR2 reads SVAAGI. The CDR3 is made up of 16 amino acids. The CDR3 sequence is CASSSPGVRRGNTIYF. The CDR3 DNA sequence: TGTGCCAGCAGTTCTCCTGGAGTGAGAAGGGGAAACACCATATATTTT.

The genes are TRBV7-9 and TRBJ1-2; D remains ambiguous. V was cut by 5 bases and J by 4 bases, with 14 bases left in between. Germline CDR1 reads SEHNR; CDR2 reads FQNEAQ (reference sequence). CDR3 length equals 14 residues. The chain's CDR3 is CASSPPGKFYGYTF. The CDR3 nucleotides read TGTGCCAGCAGCCCTCCCGGGAAATTCTATGGCTACACCTTC.

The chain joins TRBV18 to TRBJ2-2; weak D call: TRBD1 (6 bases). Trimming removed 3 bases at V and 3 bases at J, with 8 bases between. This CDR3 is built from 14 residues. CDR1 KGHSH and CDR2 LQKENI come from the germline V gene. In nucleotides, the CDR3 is TGTGCCAGCTCACCGGCAGGGGACACCGGGGAGCTGTTTTTT. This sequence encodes CASSPAGDTGELFF.

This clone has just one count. CDR3 coding DNA: TGTGCCAGCAGCTTGGGATTCAGGGCTGGGAACGAGCAGTACTTC. Protein sequence: CASSLGFRAGNEQYF. V usage is TRBV5-6 and J usage is TRBJ2-7, with D possibly being TRBD1 (5 bases). Germline assignment: CDR1 SGHDT and CDR2 YYEEEE. The CDR3 is 15 residues long. The V end was cut by 0 bases, the J end by 5 bases, with 15 bases between.

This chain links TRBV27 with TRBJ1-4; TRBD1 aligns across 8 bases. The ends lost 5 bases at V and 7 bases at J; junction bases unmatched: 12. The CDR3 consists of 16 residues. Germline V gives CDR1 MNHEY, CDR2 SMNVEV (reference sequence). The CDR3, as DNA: TGTGCCAGCAGTCCCACAATGACAGGGGCGATTGAAAAACTGTTTTTT. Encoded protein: CASSPTMTGAIEKLFF.

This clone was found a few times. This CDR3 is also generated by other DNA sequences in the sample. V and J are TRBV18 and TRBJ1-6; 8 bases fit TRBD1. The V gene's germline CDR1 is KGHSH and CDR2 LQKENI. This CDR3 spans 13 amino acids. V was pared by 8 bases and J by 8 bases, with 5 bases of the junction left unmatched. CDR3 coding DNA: TGTGCCAGCCGACAGGGGATAGATTCACCCCTCCACTTT. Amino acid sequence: CASRQGIDSPLHF.

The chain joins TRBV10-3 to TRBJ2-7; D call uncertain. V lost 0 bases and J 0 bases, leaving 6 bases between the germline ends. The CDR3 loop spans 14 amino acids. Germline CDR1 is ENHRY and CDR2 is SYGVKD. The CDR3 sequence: CAISESSPSYEQYF. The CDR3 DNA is TGTGCCATCAGTGAGTCCAGTCCCTCCTACGAGCAGTACTTC.

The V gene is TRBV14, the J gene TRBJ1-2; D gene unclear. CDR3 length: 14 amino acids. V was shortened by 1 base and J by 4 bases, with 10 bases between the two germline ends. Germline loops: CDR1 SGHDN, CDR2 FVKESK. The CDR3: CASSQGVGPYGYTF. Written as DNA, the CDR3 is TGTGCCAGCAGCCAAGGGGTAGGGCCCTATGGCTACACCTTC.

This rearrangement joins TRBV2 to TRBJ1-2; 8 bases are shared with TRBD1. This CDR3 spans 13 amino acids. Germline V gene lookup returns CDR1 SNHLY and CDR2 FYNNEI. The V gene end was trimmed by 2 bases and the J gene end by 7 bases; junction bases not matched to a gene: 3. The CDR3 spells CASSEFTGGGYTF. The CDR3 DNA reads TGTGCCAGCAGTGAATTTACAGGGGGTGGCTACACCTTC. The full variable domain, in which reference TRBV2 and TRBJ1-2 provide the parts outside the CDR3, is EPEVTQTPSHQVTQMGQEVILRCVPISNHLYFYWYRQILGQKVEFLVSFYNNEISEKSEIFDDQFSVERPDGSNFTLKIRSTKLEDSAMYFCASSEFTGGGYTFGSGTRLTVV.

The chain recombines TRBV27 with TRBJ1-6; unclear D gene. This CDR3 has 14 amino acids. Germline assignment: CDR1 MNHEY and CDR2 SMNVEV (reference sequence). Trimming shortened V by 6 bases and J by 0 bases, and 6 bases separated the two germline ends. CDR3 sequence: CASSRSSYNSPLHF. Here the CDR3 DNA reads TGTGCCAGCAGCAGGAGCTCCTATAATTCACCCCTCCACTTT.

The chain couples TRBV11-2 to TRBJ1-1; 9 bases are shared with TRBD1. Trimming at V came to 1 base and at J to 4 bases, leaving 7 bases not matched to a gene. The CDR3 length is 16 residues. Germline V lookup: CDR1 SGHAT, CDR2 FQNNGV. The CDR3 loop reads CASSLAGQGCSTEAFF. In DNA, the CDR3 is TGTGCCAGCAGCTTAGCGGGACAGGGCTGTAGCACTGAAGCTTTCTTT.

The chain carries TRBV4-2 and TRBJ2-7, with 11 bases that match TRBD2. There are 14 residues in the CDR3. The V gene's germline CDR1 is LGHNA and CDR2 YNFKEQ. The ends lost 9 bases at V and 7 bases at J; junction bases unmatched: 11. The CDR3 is CARGLAGGREEQYF. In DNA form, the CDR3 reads TGTGCCAGGGGGTTAGCGGGGGGGCGTGAAGAGCAGTACTTC.